The 25 T cell receptor beta chains below were found in one sample sequenced in a study of cytomegalovirus exposure and HLA in healthy donors. PCR was performed using 60 Vbeta and 13 Jbeta primers. Clones were read by immunoSEQ multiplex PCR, and TCRdb kept only the in-frame ones, dropping some. The repertoire holds roughly 100,000 clones, with 75% to 90% as singletons. Material: PBMCs. Source of these receptors: a man aged 25 to 40 in good health and CMV-seropositive.

CDR3 amino acids: CASSYPGGGNTQYF. As DNA, the CDR3 is TGTGCCAGCAGCTACCCGGGGGGTGGGAATACGCAGTATTTT. The chain has TRBV7-6 and TRBJ2-3; 7 nucleotides line up with TRBD2. This CDR3 has 14 amino acids. J gave up 7 bases and V 4 bases, and 8 bases lay outside the gene matches. Germline V gene lookup returns CDR1 SGHVS and CDR2 FNYEAQ.

The chain combines TRBV9 with TRBJ2-1; no firm D call. The CDR3 is made up of 14 amino acids. Between the trimmed V and J ends, which lost 3 bases and 3 bases, there was a span of 10 bases. Germline V gene data show CDR1 as SGDLS and CDR2 as YYNGEE. DNA for the CDR3: TGTGCCAGCAGCGCTGAGAATCGCTACAATGAGCAGTTCTTC. Translating it yields CASSAENRYNEQFF. Full variable domain (remainder filled in from reference TRBV9 and TRBJ2-1): DSGVTQTPKHLITATGQRVTLRCSPRSGDLSVYWYQQSLDQGLQFLIQYYNGEERAKGNILERFSAQQFPDLHSELNLSSLELGDSALYFCASSAENRYNEQFFGPGTRLTVL.

The V gene is TRBV5-4, the J gene TRBJ2-3; 9 bases fit TRBD2. The CDR3 has 14 residues. Per the germline V gene, CDR1 is SGHNT and CDR2 is YYREEE (reference sequence). J gave up 4 bases and V 0 bases, and 0 bases lay outside the gene matches. The CDR3 reads CASSLVAGADTQYF. CDR3 in DNA: TGTGCCAGCAGCTTGGTAGCGGGGGCAGATACGCAGTATTTT.

The chain joins TRBV7-9 to TRBJ2-6, with TRBD1 matching over 8 bases. This CDR3 spans 17 amino acids. Germline V gene sequence: CDR1 SEHNR, CDR2 FQNEAQ (reference sequence). V gave up 5 bases and J gave up 3 bases; unmatched junction bases: 9. Here the CDR3 reads CASSPPQDRGGANVLTF. CDR3 nucleotides: TGTGCCAGCAGCCCGCCCCAAGACAGGGGTGGGGCCAACGTCCTGACTTTC.

This rearrangement joins TRBV7-9 to TRBJ1-5; unclear D gene. The V gene lost 1 base and the J gene lost 2 bases, with 12 bases spanning the gap. CDR1 is SEHNR, CDR2 FQNEAQ, per germline (reference sequence). The length of the CDR3 is 16 residues. The DNA for the CDR3 is TGTGCCAGCAGCTTAGAACTGGCCGGGGGCAATCAGCCCCAGCATTTT. Translation: CASSLELAGGNQPQHF.

The chain is built from TRBV18 and TRBJ2-1; D might be TRBD2 (6 bases). Germline V gives CDR1 KGHSH, CDR2 LQKENI. The V and J ends lost 3 bases and 9 bases respectively, with 15 bases between them. The CDR3 length is 14 residues. CDR3 region: CASSPLAPRGEQFF. In nucleotides, the CDR3 is TGTGCCAGCTCACCTCTAGCGCCCCGGGGTGAGCAGTTCTTC.

The chain has TRBV4-1 and TRBJ1-2, with D tentatively TRBD1 (6 bases). CDR1 is MGHRA and CDR2 is YSYEKL in the germline V gene. V gave up 1 base and J gave up 5 bases, with 17 bases separating them. CDR3 length equals 16 residues. CDR3 in amino acids: CASSQVTGYRAYGYTF. The CDR3 DNA follows: TGCGCCAGCAGCCAAGTAACGGGATACAGGGCGTATGGCTACACCTTC.

The CDR3 nucleotides read TGCGCCAGCAGCTTCTCTCGGGGGGGTTCCTACGAGCAGTACTTC. It is translated as CASSFSRGGSYEQYF. The chain joins TRBV5-1 to TRBJ2-7, with 8 bases lining up with TRBD2. The CDR3 loop spans 15 amino acids. V dropped 2 bases and J dropped 1; count of bases not matched to a gene: 5. Germline lookup yields CDR1 SGHRS and CDR2 YFSETQ. The full variable domain, in which reference TRBV5-1 and TRBJ2-7 provide the parts outside the CDR3, is KAGVTQTPRYLIKTRGQQVTLSCSPISGHRSVSWYQQTPGQGLQFLFEYFSETQRNKGNFPGRFSGRQFSNSRSEMNVSTLELGDSALYLCASSFSRGGSYEQYFGPGTRLTVT.

This sequence joins TRBV5-1 and TRBJ2-1; TRBD1 aligns across 9 bases. CDR1 is SGHRS and CDR2 is YFSETQ in the germline V gene. This CDR3 spans 16 amino acids. J was trimmed by 5 bases and V by 3 bases; bases with no gene match: 9. For the CDR3, the DNA is TGCGCCAGCAGCTGGGATCGGACAGGGGCAGACAATGAGCAGTTCTTC. Its protein product is CASSWDRTGADNEQFF.

This chain joins TRBV4-2 and TRBJ2-3; 8 bases agree with TRBD1. Germline V gene lookup returns CDR1 LGHNA and CDR2 YNFKEQ. This CDR3 contains 20 residues. The J segment lost 1 base and the V segment lost 0 bases, leaving 15 bases of the junction unmatched. In nucleotides, the CDR3 is TGTGCCAGCAGCCAAGACAGAGACAGGGGTTACAGCGGACGCACAGATACGCAGTATTTT. Translating it yields CASSQDRDRGYSGRTDTQYF.

The chain combines TRBV5-4 with TRBJ2-1; the match to TRBD1 covers 8 bases. With V trimmed by 0 bases and J by 9 bases, 8 bases remained unmatched. From germline, CDR1 is SGHNT and CDR2 YYREEE (reference sequence). This CDR3 has 15 amino acids. Here the CDR3 DNA reads TGTGCCAGCAGCTTGGTTTCCGCAGGGGGCCTTGAGCAGTTCTTC. Residues: CASSLVSAGGLEQFF.

The chain uses TRBV7-8 and TRBJ1-5, with a tentative D call TRBD1 (5 bases). V lost 4 bases, J lost 1 base, and 8 bases lay in between. The germline gives CDR1 SGHVS, CDR2 FQNEAQ. The CDR3 has 14 residues. CDR3 coding DNA: TGTGCCAGCAGCTCCAGGGAAAGCAATCAGCCCCAGCATTTT. It yields the protein CASSSRESNQPQHF. The complete variable domain, with remaining parts taken from reference TRBV7-8 and TRBJ1-5, reads GAGVSQSPRYKVAKRGQDVALRCDPISGHVSLFWYQQALGQGPEFLTYFQNEAQLDKSGLPSDRFFAERPEGSVSTLKIQRTQQEDSAVYLCASSSRESNQPQHFGDGTRLSIL.

V gene TRBV19 combines with J gene TRBJ2-7; 10 bases match TRBD1. Germline CDR1 is LNHDA and CDR2 is SQIVND (reference sequence). The CDR3 covers 17 residues. Trimming took 1 base from V and 4 from J; bases not matched to a gene: 10. CDR3: CASSIVPGQGPSYEQYF. The CDR3 DNA follows: TGTGCCAGTAGTATAGTCCCGGGACAGGGGCCATCTTACGAGCAGTACTTC.

The rearrangement uses TRBV5-1 and TRBJ2-2; TRBD1 agrees at 10 bases. CDR1 and CDR2 (germline): SGHRS, YFSETQ. The CDR3 sequence is 15 residues long. Losses at the gene ends were 3 bases for V and 3 bases for J; bases not matched to a gene: 2. For the CDR3, the DNA is TGCGCCAGCAGCTGGGGGACAGGGGACACCGGGGAGCTGTTTTTT. Amino acid sequence: CASSWGTGDTGELFF. The whole variable domain, remainder taken from reference TRBV5-1 and TRBJ2-2, is KAGVTQTPRYLIKTRGQQVTLSCSPISGHRSVSWYQQTPGQGLQFLFEYFSETQRNKGNFPGRFSGRQFSNSRSEMNVSTLELGDSALYLCASSWGTGDTGELFFGEGSRLTVL.

A note on this clone: Other DNA sequences from this sample encode an identical CDR3 as well. This chain links TRBV5-1 with TRBJ2-2; D is unresolved. The CDR3 has 14 residues. Germline CDR1 and CDR2: SGHRS and YFSETQ. Trimming removed 0 bases at V and 1 base at J, with 4 bases between. CDR3 in DNA: TGCGCCAGCAGCTTGGTCCAGAACACCGGGGAGCTGTTTTTT. Translation: CASSLVQNTGELFF.

The V call is TRBV19, the J call TRBJ1-5; weak D call: TRBD1 (6 bases). The V end lost 4 bases, the J end lost 2 bases, and 18 bases lay between the germline ends. Germline V lookup: CDR1 LNHDA, CDR2 SQIVND (reference sequence). The CDR3 is made up of 17 amino acids. CDR3 residues: CASSKGGGDRGNQPQHF. The CDR3 nucleotides are TGTGCCAGTAGTAAGGGGGGGGGTGATAGGGGCAATCAGCCCCAGCATTTT.

Sample share makes this clone medium-sized. The sample carries other DNA sequences with the same CDR3. V is TRBV7-2 and J is TRBJ1-2; 8 positions match TRBD1. The CDR3 spans 13 residues. Losses at the gene ends were 6 bases for V and 4 bases for J; bases not matched to a gene: 4. Germline V gene sequence: CDR1 SGHTA, CDR2 FQGNSA. CDR3 DNA sequence: TGTGCCAGCAGTCCCGGACAGGGCTATGGCTACACCTTC. This translates into CASSPGQGYGYTF.

J is TRBJ2-3 and V is TRBV5-1; D perhaps matches TRBD2 (6 bases). The germline V and J ends were trimmed by 0 bases and 6 bases, with 14 bases remaining between them. This CDR3 has 15 residues. Germline V gene data show CDR1 as SGHRS and CDR2 as YFSETQ. Written as DNA, the CDR3 is TGCGCCAGCAGCTTGGCCCCGACTGGAGGGGATACGCAGTATTTT. Translating it yields CASSLAPTGGDTQYF. The full variable domain, with the rest looked up from reference TRBV5-1 and TRBJ2-3, is KAGVTQTPRYLIKTRGQQVTLSCSPISGHRSVSWYQQTPGQGLQFLFEYFSETQRNKGNFPGRFSGRQFSNSRSEMNVSTLELGDSALYLCASSLAPTGGDTQYFGPGTRLTVL.

The rearrangement links TRBV4-1 to TRBJ2-1; TRBD2 aligns across 14 bases. From germline, CDR1 is MGHRA and CDR2 YSYEKL. J gave up 4 bases and V 3 bases, and 14 bases lay outside the gene matches. This CDR3 region has 20 residues. The CDR3 protein is CASSHPTGTSGGPQYNEQFF. The DNA of the CDR3 is TGCGCCAGCAGCCACCCCACCGGGACTAGCGGGGGCCCCCAATACAATGAGCAGTTCTTC.

The rearrangement joins TRBV7-2 to TRBJ1-6; D is perhaps TRBD1 (5 bases). Trimming left V 2 bases short and J 5 bases short, with 16 bases between. This CDR3 comprises 17 residues. Germline V gene lookup returns CDR1 SGHTA and CDR2 FQGNSA. CDR3 residues: CASSLRGDVQNNSPLHF. CDR3 bases: TGTGCCAGCAGCTTACGGGGGGACGTTCAGAATAATTCACCCCTCCACTTT.

The rearrangement uses TRBV10-1 and TRBJ2-2, with TRBD1 as a possible D gene (6 bases). This CDR3 has 13 residues. Deletions cut 8 bases from V and 6 bases from J, with 13 bases between. Germline lookup yields CDR1 WNHNN and CDR2 SYGVQD (reference sequence). The CDR3 bases are TGCGCCAGCTACCTTGAGGGGGCCGGGGAGCTGTTTTTT. It yields the protein CASYLEGAGELFF.

This chain links TRBV4-1 with TRBJ2-7; D might be TRBD2 (6 bases). CDR3 length: 14 residues. V was shortened by 5 bases and J by 0 bases, with 11 bases between the two germline ends. Germline CDR1 is MGHRA and CDR2 is YSYEKL. The DNA for the CDR3 is TGCGCCAGCAGCATCCAGACTAGCTCCTACGAGCAGTACTTC. It encodes CASSIQTSSYEQYF.

This chain's CDR3 is CASSSTRSYNEQFF. The CDR3 DNA reads TGTGCCAGCAGCTCGACAAGATCCTACAATGAGCAGTTCTTC. V is TRBV2 and J is TRBJ2-1; D call uncertain. Germline lookup yields CDR1 SNHLY and CDR2 FYNNEI. The CDR3 has 14 residues. V was shortened by 6 bases and J by 1 base, with 10 bases between the two germline ends.

The rearrangement uses TRBV29-1 and TRBJ2-1, with 11 bases matching TRBD1. The CDR3 extends over 14 amino acids. V shed 5 bases and J 8 bases; nucleotides not matched to a gene: 8. CDR1 is SQVTM, CDR2 ANQGSEA, per germline. CDR3 bases: TGCAGCGTTTCTCGGACAGGGGGCATTTATGAGCAGTTCTTC. The encoded protein is CSVSRTGGIYEQFF.

The rearrangement links TRBV9 to TRBJ1-3, with D possibly being TRBD1 (6 bases). The germline V and J ends were trimmed by 4 bases and 0 bases, with 8 bases remaining between them. The CDR3 is made up of 14 amino acids. Germline assignment: CDR1 SGDLS and CDR2 YYNGEE. The DNA for the CDR3 is TGTGCCAGCAGCCGGACAGTCTCTGGAAACACCATATATTTT. Its translation: CASSRTVSGNTIYF.